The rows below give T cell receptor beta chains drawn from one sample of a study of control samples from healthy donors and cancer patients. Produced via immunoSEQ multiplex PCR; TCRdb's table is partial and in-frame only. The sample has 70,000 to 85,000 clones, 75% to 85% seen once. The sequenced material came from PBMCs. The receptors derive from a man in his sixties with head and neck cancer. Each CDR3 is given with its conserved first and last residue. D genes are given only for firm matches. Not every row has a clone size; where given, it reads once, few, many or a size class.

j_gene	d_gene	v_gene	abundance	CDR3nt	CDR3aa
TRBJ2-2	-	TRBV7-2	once	TGTGCCAGCAGCTTAGCATCCGGGAGTAGAACCGGGGAGCTGTTTTTT	CASSLASGSRTGELFF
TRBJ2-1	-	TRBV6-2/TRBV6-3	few	TGTGCCAGCAGTTACCGGCAGGGGAGGGAGCAGTTCTTC	CASSYRQGREQFF
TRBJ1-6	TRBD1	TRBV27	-	TGTGCCAGCACTGGACAGGTGAATTCACCCCTCCACTTT	CASTGQVNSPLHF
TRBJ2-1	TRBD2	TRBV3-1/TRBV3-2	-	TGTGCCAGCAGCCCCGGGACTAGCGGGCCGGGGGGGCAGTTCTTC	CASSPGTSGPGGQFF
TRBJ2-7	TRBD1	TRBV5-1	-	TGCGCCAGCAGCGTGGACAGGGGGCAAGACGAGCAGTACTTC	CASSVDRGQDEQYF
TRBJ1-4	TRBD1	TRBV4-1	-	TGCGCCAGCAGCGCGGGACAGCTGAATGAAAAACTGTTTTTT	CASSAGQLNEKLFF
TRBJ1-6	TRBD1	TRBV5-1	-	TGCGCCAGCAGCATAACAGGGGTTTCACCCCTCCACTTT	CASSITGVSPLHF
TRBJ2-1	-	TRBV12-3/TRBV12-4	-	TGTGCCAGCAGCGGGACATTAAATGAGCAGTTCTTC	CASSGTLNEQFF
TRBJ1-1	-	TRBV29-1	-	TGCAGCGCCCCCGGACAGCCGAACACTGAAGCTTTCTTT	CSAPGQPNTEAFF
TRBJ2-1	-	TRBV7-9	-	TGTGCCAGCAGCTTAATGATTTCGGCGGAGCCCGGGGTCTTC	CASSLMISAEPGVF
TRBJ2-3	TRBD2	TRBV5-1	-	TGCGCCAGCAGCCCTCAGGCGCTAGCGGGAGGTGGAGATACGCAGTATTTT	CASSPQALAGGGDTQYF
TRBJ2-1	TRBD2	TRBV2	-	TGTGCCAGCTGGCCGCTGGTGGTAGCGGGTTACAATGAGCAGTTCTTC	CASWPLVVAGYNEQFF
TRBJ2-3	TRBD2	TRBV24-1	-	TGTGCCACCAGTGATTTTTGGCGGGAGAAGGGCACAGATACGCAGTATTTT	CATSDFWREKGTDTQYF
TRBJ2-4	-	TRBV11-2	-	TGTGCCAGCAGCCCCCGCAAGGCCAGGTCCAAAAACATTCAGTACTTC	CASSPRKARSKNIQYF
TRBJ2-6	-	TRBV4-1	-	TGCGCCCGCAGCCGAGTCGGGGGCGGTGGGGCCAACGTCCTGACTTTC	CARSRVGGGGANVLTF
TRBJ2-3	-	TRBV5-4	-	TGTGCCAGCAGCTTGCGGATACTCAGCACAGATACGCAGTATTTT	CASSLRILSTDTQYF
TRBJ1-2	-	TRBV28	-	TGTGCCAGCAGTTTAGGGGCAGGACGCGGCTACACCTTC	CASSLGAGRGYTF
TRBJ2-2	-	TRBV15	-	TGTGCCACCAGCTACGAGGGGGCCGGGGAGCTGTTTTTT	CATSYEGAGELFF
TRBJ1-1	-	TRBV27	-	TGTGCCAGCAGTGGGCAGGGAGGGAACACTGAAGCTTTCTTT	CASSGQGGNTEAFF
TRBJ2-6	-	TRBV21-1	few	TGTGCCAGCAGCAAAGCCCCGGGACAGGCTGTCTCTGGGGCCAACGTCCTGACTTTC	CASSKAPGQAVSGANVLTF
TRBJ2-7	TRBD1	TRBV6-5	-	TGTGCCAGCAGTAGACAGGGTTCCAACGAGCAGTACTTC	CASSRQGSNEQYF